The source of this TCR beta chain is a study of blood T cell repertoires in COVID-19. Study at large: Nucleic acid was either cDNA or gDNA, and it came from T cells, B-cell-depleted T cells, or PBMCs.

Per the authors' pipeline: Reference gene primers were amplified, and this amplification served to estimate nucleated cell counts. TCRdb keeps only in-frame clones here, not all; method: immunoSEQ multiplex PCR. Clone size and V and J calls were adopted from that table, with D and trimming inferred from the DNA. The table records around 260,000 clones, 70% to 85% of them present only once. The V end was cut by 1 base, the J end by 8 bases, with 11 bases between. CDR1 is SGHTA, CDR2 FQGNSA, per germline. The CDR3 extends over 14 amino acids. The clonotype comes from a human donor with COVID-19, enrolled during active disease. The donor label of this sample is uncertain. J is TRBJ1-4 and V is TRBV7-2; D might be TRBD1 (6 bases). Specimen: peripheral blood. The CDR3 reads CASSLVQGREKLFF. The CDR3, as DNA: TGTGCCAGCAGCTTAGTTCAGGGGAGAGAAAAACTGTTTTTT.